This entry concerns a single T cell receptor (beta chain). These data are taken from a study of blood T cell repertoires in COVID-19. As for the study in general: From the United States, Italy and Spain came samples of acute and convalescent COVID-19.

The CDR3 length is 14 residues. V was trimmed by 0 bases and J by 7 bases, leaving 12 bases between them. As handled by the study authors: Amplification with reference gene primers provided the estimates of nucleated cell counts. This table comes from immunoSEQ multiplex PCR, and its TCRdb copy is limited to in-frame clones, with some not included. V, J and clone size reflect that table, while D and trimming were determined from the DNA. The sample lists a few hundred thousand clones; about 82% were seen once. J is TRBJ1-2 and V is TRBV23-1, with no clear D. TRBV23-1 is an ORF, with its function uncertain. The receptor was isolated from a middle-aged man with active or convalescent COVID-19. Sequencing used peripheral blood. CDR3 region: CASSQSSLLCGYTF. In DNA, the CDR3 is TGCGCCAGCAGTCAATCAAGCCTTTTGTGTGGCTACACCTTC.